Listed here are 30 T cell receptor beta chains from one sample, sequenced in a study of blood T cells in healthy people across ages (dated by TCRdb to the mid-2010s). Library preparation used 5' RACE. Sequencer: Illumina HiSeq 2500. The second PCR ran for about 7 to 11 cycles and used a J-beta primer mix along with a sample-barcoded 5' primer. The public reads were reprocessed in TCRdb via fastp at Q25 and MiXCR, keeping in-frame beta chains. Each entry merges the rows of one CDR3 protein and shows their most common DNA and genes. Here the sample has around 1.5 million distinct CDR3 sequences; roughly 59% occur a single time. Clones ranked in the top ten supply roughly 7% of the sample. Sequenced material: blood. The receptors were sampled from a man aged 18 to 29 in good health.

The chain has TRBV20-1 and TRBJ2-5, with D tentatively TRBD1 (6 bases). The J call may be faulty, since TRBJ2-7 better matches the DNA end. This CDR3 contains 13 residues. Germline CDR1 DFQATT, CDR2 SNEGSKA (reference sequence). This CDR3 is CSAGGQWSYEQYF. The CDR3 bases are TGCAGTGCCGGCGGACAGTGGAGTTACGAGCAGTACTTC.

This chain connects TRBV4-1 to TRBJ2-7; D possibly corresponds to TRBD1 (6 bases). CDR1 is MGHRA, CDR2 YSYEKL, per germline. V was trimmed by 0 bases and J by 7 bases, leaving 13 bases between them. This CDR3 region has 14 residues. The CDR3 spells CASSQEGQLNEQYF. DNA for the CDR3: TGCGCCAGCAGCCAAGAAGGACAGCTTAATGAGCAGTACTTC.

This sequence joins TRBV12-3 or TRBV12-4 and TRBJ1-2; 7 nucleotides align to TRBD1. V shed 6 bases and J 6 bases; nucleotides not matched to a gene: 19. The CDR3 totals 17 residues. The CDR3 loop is CASSPLTPDREGHGYTF. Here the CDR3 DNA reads TGTGCCAGCAGCCCTCTCACCCCTGACAGGGAGGGTCATGGCTACACCTTC.

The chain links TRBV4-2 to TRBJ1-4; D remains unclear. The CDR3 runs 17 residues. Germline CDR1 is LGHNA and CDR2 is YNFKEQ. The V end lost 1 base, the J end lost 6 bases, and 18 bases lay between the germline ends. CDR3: CASSQVGRRLGHEKLFF. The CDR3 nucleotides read TGTGCCAGCAGCCAAGTTGGCAGGCGGCTAGGGCATGAAAAACTGTTTTTT.

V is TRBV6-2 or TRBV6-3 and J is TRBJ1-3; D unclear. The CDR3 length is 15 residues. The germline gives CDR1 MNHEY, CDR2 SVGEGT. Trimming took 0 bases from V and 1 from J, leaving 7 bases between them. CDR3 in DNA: TGTGCCAGCAGTTACTCGTCGTTTTCTGGAAACACCATATATTTT. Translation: CASSYSSFSGNTIYF.

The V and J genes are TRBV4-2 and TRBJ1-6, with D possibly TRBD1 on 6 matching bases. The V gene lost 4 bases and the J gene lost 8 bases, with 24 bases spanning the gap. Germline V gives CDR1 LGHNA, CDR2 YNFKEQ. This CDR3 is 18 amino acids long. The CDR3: CASSRSSEVRDTYSPLHF. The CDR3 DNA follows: TGTGCCAGCAGCCGCAGTTCTGAAGTACGGGACACCTATTCACCCCTCCACTTT.

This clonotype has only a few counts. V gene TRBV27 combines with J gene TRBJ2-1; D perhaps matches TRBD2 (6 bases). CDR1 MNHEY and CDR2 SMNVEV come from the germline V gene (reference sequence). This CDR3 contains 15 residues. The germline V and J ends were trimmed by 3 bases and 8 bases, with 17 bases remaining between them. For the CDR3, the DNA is TGTGCCAGCAGTTTCTCCGGGACTGATATAGATGAGCAGTTCTTC. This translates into CASSFSGTDIDEQFF.

For the CDR3, the DNA is TGTGCCAGCAGTCCTTCGGACAGGCCCCAGTATGGCTACACCTTC. Its translation is CASSPSDRPQYGYTF. The chain has TRBV6-2 or TRBV6-3 and TRBJ1-2; 7 positions match TRBD1. Germline CDR1 MNHEY, CDR2 SVGEGT. This CDR3 is 15 amino acids long. V lost 5 bases and J lost 5; bases outside the gene matches: 11.

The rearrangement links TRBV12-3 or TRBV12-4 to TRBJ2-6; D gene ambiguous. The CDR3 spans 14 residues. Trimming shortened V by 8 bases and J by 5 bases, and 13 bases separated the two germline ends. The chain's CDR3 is CASVPNAWANVLTF. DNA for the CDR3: TGTGCCAGCGTCCCCAACGCCTGGGCCAACGTCCTGACTTTC.

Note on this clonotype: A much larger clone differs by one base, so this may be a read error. CDR3 sequence: CSVAQESGANVLTF. The CDR3 bases are TGCAGCGTTGCTCAGGAGTCTGGGGCCAACGTCCTGACTTTC. V usage is TRBV29-1 and J usage is TRBJ2-6; D call uncertain. Trimming pared 4 bases from V and 1 base from J, leaving 8 bases between. Germline V gives CDR1 SQVTM, CDR2 ANQGSEA. The length of the CDR3 is 14 residues.

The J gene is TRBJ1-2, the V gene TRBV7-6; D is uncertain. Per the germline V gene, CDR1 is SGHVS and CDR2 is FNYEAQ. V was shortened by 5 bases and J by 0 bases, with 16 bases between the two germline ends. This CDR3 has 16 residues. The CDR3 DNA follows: TGTGCCAGCAGCCTCCACGGCGCTCCCACTAACTATGGCTACACCTTC. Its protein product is CASSLHGAPTNYGYTF. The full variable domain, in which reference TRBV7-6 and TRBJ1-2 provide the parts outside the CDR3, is GAGVSQSPRYKVTKRGQDVALRCDPISGHVSLYWYRQALGQGPEFLTYFNYEAQQDKSGLPNDRFSAERPEGSISTLTIQRTEQRDSAMYRCASSLHGAPTNYGYTFGSGTRLTVV.

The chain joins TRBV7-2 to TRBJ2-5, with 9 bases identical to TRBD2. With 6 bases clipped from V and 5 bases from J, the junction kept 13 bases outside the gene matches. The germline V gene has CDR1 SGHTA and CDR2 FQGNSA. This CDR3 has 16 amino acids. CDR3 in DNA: TGTGCCAGCAGACAAGAGCGGGGGGACCGCAGGGAGACCCAGTACTTC. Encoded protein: CASRQERGDRRETQYF.

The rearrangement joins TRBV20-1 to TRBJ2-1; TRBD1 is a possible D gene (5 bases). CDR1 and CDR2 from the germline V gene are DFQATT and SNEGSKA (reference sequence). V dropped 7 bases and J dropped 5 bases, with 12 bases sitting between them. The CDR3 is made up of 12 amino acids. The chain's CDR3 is CSGPGFNNEQFF. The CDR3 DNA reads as TGCAGTGGGCCAGGGTTCAACAATGAGCAGTTCTTC.

CDR3 nucleotide sequence: TGTGCCAGCAGTTTGCTAGCGGGGGGCATAAGTACAGATACGCAGTATTTT. Encoded protein: CASSLLAGGISTDTQYF. V and J are TRBV28 and TRBJ2-3; TRBD2 aligns across 11 bases. The CDR3 covers 17 residues. Losses at the gene ends were 3 bases for V and 3 bases for J; bases not matched to a gene: 8. Germline CDR1 reads MDHEN; CDR2 reads SYDVKM. Supplemented by reference TRBV28 and TRBJ2-3, the full variable domain reads DVKVTQSSRYLVKRTGEKVFLECVQDMDHENMFWYRQDPGLGLRLIYFSYDVKMKEKGDIPEGYSVSREKKERFSLILESASTNQTSMYLCASSLLAGGISTDTQYFGPGTRLTVL.

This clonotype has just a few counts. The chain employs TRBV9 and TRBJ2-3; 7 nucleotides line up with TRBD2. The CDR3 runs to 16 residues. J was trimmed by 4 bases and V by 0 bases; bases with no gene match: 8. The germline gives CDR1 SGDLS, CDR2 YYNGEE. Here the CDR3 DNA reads TGTGCCAGCAGCGTAGATGTGGGAGGGTATTCAGATACGCAGTATTTT. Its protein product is CASSVDVGGYSDTQYF.

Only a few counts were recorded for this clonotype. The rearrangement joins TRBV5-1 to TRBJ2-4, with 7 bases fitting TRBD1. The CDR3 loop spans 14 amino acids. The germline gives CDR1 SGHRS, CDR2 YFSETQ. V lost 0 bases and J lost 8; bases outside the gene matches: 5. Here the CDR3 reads CASSLGSGGDIQYF. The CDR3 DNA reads TGCGCCAGCAGCTTGGGATCAGGGGGAGACATTCAGTACTTC.

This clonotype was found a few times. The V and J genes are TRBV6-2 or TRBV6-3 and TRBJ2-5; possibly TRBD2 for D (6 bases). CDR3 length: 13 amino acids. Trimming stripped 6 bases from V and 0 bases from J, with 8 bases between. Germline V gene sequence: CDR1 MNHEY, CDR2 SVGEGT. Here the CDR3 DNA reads TGTGCCAGCAGGGGGGACTACCAAGAGACCCAGTACTTC. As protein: CASRGDYQETQYF.

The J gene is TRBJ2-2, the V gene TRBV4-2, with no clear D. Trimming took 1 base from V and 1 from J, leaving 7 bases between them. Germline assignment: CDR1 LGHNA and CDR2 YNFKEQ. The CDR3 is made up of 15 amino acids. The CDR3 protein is CASSQVSKNTGELFF. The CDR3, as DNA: TGTGCCAGCAGCCAAGTGAGCAAGAACACCGGGGAGCTGTTTTTT.

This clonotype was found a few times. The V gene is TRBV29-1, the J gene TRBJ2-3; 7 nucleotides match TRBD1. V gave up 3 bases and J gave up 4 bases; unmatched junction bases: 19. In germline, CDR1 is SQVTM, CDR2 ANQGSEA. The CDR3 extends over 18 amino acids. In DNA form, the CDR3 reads TGCAGCGTTGATTTGGCCCGACAGGGATTAGATGGATCAGATACGCAGTATTTT. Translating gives CSVDLARQGLDGSDTQYF.

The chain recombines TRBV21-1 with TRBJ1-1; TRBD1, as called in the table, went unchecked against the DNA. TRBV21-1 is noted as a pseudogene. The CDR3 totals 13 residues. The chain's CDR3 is CASSKSGGVEAFF. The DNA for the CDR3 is TGTGCCAGCTCAAAAAGCGGGGGCGTTGAAGCTTTCTTT.

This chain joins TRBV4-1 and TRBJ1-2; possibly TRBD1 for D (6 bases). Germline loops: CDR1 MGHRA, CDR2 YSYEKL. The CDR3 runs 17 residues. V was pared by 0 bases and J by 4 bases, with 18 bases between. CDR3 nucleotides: TGCGCCAGCAGCCAAGAAGGGGGAGGGGTACAATTCTATGGCTACACCTTC. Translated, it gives CASSQEGGGVQFYGYTF.

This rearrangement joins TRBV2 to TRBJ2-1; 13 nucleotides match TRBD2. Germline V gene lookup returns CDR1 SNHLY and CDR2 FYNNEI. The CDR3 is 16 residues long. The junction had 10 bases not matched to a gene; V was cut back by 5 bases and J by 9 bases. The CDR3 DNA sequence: TGTGCCAGCAGTACTCGGACTAGCGGGAGAGGGAGTGAGCAGTTCTTC. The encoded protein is CASSTRTSGRGSEQFF.

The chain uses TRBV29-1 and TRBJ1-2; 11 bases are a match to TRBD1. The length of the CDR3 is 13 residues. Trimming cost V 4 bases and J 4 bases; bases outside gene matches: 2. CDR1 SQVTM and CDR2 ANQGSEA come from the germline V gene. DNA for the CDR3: TGCAGCGTTGGGACAGGGGGCTTCTATGGCTACACCTTC. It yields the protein CSVGTGGFYGYTF.

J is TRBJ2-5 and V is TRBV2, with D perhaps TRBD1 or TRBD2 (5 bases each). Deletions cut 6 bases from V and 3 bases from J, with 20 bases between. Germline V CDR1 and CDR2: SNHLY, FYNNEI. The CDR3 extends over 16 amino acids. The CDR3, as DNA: TGTGCCAGCAGCCTCCGGGTGGGACGGATGGAAGAGACCCAGTACTTC. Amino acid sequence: CASSLRVGRMEETQYF. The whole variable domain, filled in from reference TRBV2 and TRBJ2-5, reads EPEVTQTPSHQVTQMGQEVILRCVPISNHLYFYWYRQILGQKVEFLVSFYNNEISEKSEIFDDQFSVERPDGSNFTLKIRSTKLEDSAMYFCASSLRVGRMEETQYFGPGTRLLVL.

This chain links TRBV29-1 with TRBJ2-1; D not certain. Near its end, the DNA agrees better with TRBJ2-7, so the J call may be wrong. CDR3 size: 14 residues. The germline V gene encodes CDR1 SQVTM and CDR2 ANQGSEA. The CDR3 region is CSVNGVATYNEQYF. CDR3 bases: TGCAGCGTTAATGGAGTAGCCACCTACAATGAGCAGTACTTC.

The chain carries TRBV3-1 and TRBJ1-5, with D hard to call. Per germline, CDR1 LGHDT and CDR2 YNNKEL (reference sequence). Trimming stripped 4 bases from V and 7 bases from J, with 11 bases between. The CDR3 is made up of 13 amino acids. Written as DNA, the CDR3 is TGTGCCAGCAGCCCCCGACCTACCCAGCCCCAGCATTTT. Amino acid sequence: CASSPRPTQPQHF.

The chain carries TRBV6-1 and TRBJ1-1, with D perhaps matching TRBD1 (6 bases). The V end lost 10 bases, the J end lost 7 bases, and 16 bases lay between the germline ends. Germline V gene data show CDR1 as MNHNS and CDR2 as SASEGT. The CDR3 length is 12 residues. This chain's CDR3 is CATRGFRDEAFF. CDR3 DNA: TGTGCCACTAGGGGGTTTCGGGATGAAGCTTTCTTT.

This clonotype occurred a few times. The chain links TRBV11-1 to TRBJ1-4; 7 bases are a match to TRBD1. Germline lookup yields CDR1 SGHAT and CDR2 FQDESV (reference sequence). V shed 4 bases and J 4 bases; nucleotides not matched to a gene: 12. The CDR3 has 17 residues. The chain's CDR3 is CASSSPVRDSLNEKLFF. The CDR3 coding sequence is TGTGCCAGCAGCTCCCCGGTCCGGGACAGCCTTAATGAAAAACTGTTTTTT. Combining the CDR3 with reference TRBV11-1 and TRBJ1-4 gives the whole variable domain EAEVAQSPRYKITEKSQAVAFWCDPISGHATLYWYRQILGQGPELLVQFQDESVVDDSQLPKDRFSAERLKGVDSTLKIQPAELGDSAMYLCASSSPVRDSLNEKLFFGSGTQLSVL.

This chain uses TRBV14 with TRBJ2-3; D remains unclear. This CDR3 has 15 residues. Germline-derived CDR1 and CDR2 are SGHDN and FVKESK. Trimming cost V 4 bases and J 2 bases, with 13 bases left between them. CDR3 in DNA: TGTGCCAGCAGCCCACTTAGCAATCCCACAGATACGCAGTATTTT. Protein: CASSPLSNPTDTQYF.

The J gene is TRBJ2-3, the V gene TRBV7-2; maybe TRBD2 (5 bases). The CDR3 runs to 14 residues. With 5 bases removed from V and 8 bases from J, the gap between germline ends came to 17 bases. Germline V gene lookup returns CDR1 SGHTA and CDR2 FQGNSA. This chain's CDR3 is CASSVGVTWVTQYF. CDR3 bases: TGTGCCAGCAGCGTCGGGGTAACATGGGTTACGCAGTATTTT.